These T cell receptor beta chains were read from a single sample in a study of blood T cell repertoires in COVID-19. Method: immunoSEQ multiplex PCR; TCRdb's copy keeps in-frame clones and lacks some. Of around 150,000 clones in the sample, roughly 90% were seen once. Sequences were obtained from peripheral blood. The receptors were sampled from a man aged 60 to 75 with active or convalescent COVID-19. The CDR3 runs from the conserved cysteine through the conserved F or W. Each record gives: D gene, V gene, J gene, CDR3 length, clone size, CDR3 DNA, CDR3 protein. A D gene is named only where the DNA matches it firmly. Rows may omit the clone size; those that give it use once, few, many or a size class.

D gene: TRBD2; V gene: TRBV7-2; J gene: TRBJ2-7; CDR3 length: 14; clone size: NA; CDR3 DNA: TGTGCCAGCAGCCAAGCGGGAGGGATCTACGAGCAGTACTTC; CDR3 protein: CASSQAGGIYEQYF
D gene: NA; V gene: TRBV6-4; J gene: TRBJ1-2; CDR3 length: 13; clone size: NA; CDR3 DNA: TGTGCCAGCAGTGAACAGGATTCCGGGGGCTACACCTTC; CDR3 protein: CASSEQDSGGYTF
D gene: TRBD1; V gene: TRBV27; J gene: TRBJ2-7; CDR3 length: 15; clone size: NA; CDR3 DNA: TGTGCCAGCAGTTTACGGCCAGGGGGCGGCGACGAGCAGTACTTC; CDR3 protein: CASSLRPGGGDEQYF
D gene: NA; V gene: TRBV11-1; J gene: TRBJ1-2; CDR3 length: 13; clone size: NA; CDR3 DNA: TGTGCCAGCAGCTTAGGGGGCGGCTATGGCTACACCTTC; CDR3 protein: CASSLGGGYGYTF
D gene: NA; V gene: TRBV10-2; J gene: TRBJ1-2; CDR3 length: 15; clone size: NA; CDR3 DNA: TGCGCCAGCACTGAGGGTTGGGTTCGGGGCTATGGCTACACCTTC; CDR3 protein: CASTEGWVRGYGYTF
D gene: TRBD1; V gene: TRBV6-5; J gene: TRBJ1-4; CDR3 length: 14; clone size: once; CDR3 DNA: TGTGCCAGCAGCAACAGGGGGATCAATGAAAAACTGTTTTTT; CDR3 protein: CASSNRGINEKLFF
D gene: TRBD1; V gene: TRBV19; J gene: TRBJ2-7; CDR3 length: 13; clone size: NA; CDR3 DNA: TGTGCCAGTAGATACACAGGGGATGGTTCGCAGTACTTC; CDR3 protein: CASRYTGDGSQYF
D gene: TRBD1; V gene: TRBV19; J gene: TRBJ1-4; CDR3 length: 16; clone size: NA; CDR3 DNA: TGTGCCAGTAGTCAAGGACAGGCTTACTCTAATGAAAAACTGTTTTTT; CDR3 protein: CASSQGQAYSNEKLFF
D gene: TRBD1; V gene: TRBV11-2; J gene: TRBJ2-7; CDR3 length: 16; clone size: NA; CDR3 DNA: TGTGCCAGCAGCTTCGACAGGGTCAATGGGGCCTACGAGCAGTACTTC; CDR3 protein: CASSFDRVNGAYEQYF
D gene: TRBD1; V gene: TRBV2; J gene: TRBJ2-7; CDR3 length: 14; clone size: NA; CDR3 DNA: TGTGCCAGCAGTTGGATCCCAGGGGGCAACGAGCAGTACTTC; CDR3 protein: CASSWIPGGNEQYF
D gene: NA; V gene: TRBV7-8; J gene: TRBJ1-1; CDR3 length: 17; clone size: NA; CDR3 DNA: TGTGCCAGCAGCTTAGTTGAGAACCCGCGCCGTGTCACTGAAGCTTTCTTT; CDR3 protein: CASSLVENPRRVTEAFF
D gene: NA; V gene: TRBV11-2; J gene: TRBJ2-7; CDR3 length: 19; clone size: NA; CDR3 DNA: TGTGCCAGCACCAAAGCTTCTTTGTTAGGGGGTGGCCACTACTACGAGCAGTACTTC; CDR3 protein: CASTKASLLGGGHYYEQYF
D gene: NA; V gene: TRBV6-5; J gene: TRBJ1-3; CDR3 length: 15; clone size: once; CDR3 DNA: TGTGCCAGCAGTTACGCGACGGGGGCTGGAAACACCATATATTTT; CDR3 protein: CASSYATGAGNTIYF
D gene: NA; V gene: TRBV11-2; J gene: TRBJ1-2; CDR3 length: 15; clone size: once; CDR3 DNA: TGTGCCAGCAGCCCCGCCAGATTAGGGGCCTATGGCTACACCTTC; CDR3 protein: CASSPARLGAYGYTF
D gene: NA; V gene: TRBV6-4; J gene: TRBJ2-7; CDR3 length: 14; clone size: many; CDR3 DNA: TGTGCCAGCGCCGTCCAAGGGGGTTCGTACGAGCAGTACTTC; CDR3 protein: CASAVQGGSYEQYF
D gene: TRBD2; V gene: TRBV5-1; J gene: TRBJ2-3; CDR3 length: 16; clone size: NA; CDR3 DNA: TGCGCCAGCAGCTTGGTACTAGCGGGGGGGTCAGATACGCAGTATTTT; CDR3 protein: CASSLVLAGGSDTQYF
D gene: NA; V gene: TRBV6-4; J gene: TRBJ2-2; CDR3 length: 16; clone size: NA; CDR3 DNA: TGTGCCAGCAGTGATCTTAGCGGAAGGAACACCGGGGAGCTGTTTTTT; CDR3 protein: CASSDLSGRNTGELFF
D gene: TRBD1; V gene: TRBV5-6; J gene: TRBJ1-5; CDR3 length: 16; clone size: NA; CDR3 DNA: TGTGCCAGCAGCGTGAACCGGGACAGGGGATATCAGCCCCAGCATTTT; CDR3 protein: CASSVNRDRGYQPQHF
D gene: NA; V gene: TRBV6-2/TRBV6-3; J gene: TRBJ2-3; CDR3 length: 12; clone size: NA; CDR3 DNA: TGTGCCAGCAGTTCTGGAGGGGATACGCAGTATTTT; CDR3 protein: CASSSGGDTQYF
D gene: NA; V gene: TRBV6-4; J gene: TRBJ1-4; CDR3 length: 16; clone size: NA; CDR3 DNA: TGTGCCAGGCTACCGGGACGGGGGAATCAATGGGAAAAACTGTTTTTT; CDR3 protein: CARLPGRGNQWEKLFF
D gene: NA; V gene: TRBV12-3/TRBV12-4; J gene: TRBJ1-2; CDR3 length: 13; clone size: NA; CDR3 DNA: TGTGCCAGCAGTTTTCGGGGTTCGGGTGGCTACACCTTC; CDR3 protein: CASSFRGSGGYTF
D gene: NA; V gene: TRBV18; J gene: TRBJ2-5; CDR3 length: 16; clone size: NA; CDR3 DNA: TGTGCCAGCTCACCCTACAACAGGGTTGTCCAAGAGACCCAGTACTTC; CDR3 protein: CASSPYNRVVQETQYF
D gene: NA; V gene: TRBV18; J gene: TRBJ1-1; CDR3 length: 16; clone size: NA; CDR3 DNA: TGTGCCAGCTCACCACTGGGCCCGGGAGCGAACACTGAAGCTTTCTTT; CDR3 protein: CASSPLGPGANTEAFF
D gene: NA; V gene: TRBV9; J gene: TRBJ1-1; CDR3 length: 17; clone size: NA; CDR3 DNA: TGTGCCAGCAGCAGCTATGTTCGTGGGGCGGGAGGTACTGAAGCTTTCTTT; CDR3 protein: CASSSYVRGAGGTEAFF
D gene: NA; V gene: TRBV12-3/TRBV12-4; J gene: TRBJ1-1; CDR3 length: 12; clone size: few; CDR3 DNA: TGTGCCAGCAAAAGACAGAACACTGAAGCTTTCTTT; CDR3 protein: CASKRQNTEAFF
D gene: NA; V gene: TRBV5-1; J gene: TRBJ2-3; CDR3 length: 16; clone size: NA; CDR3 DNA: TGCGCCAGCACCCCTCCAGCCGGAGGAAGCACAGATACGCAGTATTTT; CDR3 protein: CASTPPAGGSTDTQYF
D gene: NA; V gene: TRBV7-2; J gene: TRBJ2-2; CDR3 length: 15; clone size: NA; CDR3 DNA: TGTGCCAGCAGCCCACGCACCTCGGGGAACGGGGAGCTGTTTTTT; CDR3 protein: CASSPRTSGNGELFF
D gene: NA; V gene: TRBV6-1; J gene: TRBJ2-7; CDR3 length: 13; clone size: once; CDR3 DNA: TGTGCCAGCATCGGCGGGGGCCTCTACGAGCAGTACTTC; CDR3 protein: CASIGGGLYEQYF
D gene: TRBD1; V gene: TRBV6-1; J gene: TRBJ1-5; CDR3 length: 16; clone size: once; CDR3 DNA: TGTGCCAGCAGTGCCGACAGGGATTATAGCAATCAGCCCCAGCATTTT; CDR3 protein: CASSADRDYSNQPQHF
D gene: TRBD2; V gene: TRBV19; J gene: TRBJ2-1; CDR3 length: 17; clone size: NA; CDR3 DNA: TGTGCCAGTAGTATTAGAGGGAGGGCCACCGCCTACAATGAGCAGTTCTTC; CDR3 protein: CASSIRGRATAYNEQFF
D gene: TRBD1; V gene: TRBV6-2/TRBV6-3; J gene: TRBJ1-5; CDR3 length: 14; clone size: NA; CDR3 DNA: TGTGCCAGCAGTCCAACAGGGGGGGGACAGCCCCAGCATTTT; CDR3 protein: CASSPTGGGQPQHF
D gene: TRBD1; V gene: TRBV5-4; J gene: TRBJ2-1; CDR3 length: 13; clone size: NA; CDR3 DNA: TGTGCCAGCAGCCTTGACAGGGTCAGTGAGCAGTTCTTC; CDR3 protein: CASSLDRVSEQFF
D gene: TRBD1; V gene: TRBV3-1/TRBV3-2; J gene: TRBJ1-3; CDR3 length: 16; clone size: NA; CDR3 DNA: TGTGCCAGCAGCCAAGGACAGGGGAGCTCTGGAAACACCATATATTTT; CDR3 protein: CASSQGQGSSGNTIYF
D gene: NA; V gene: TRBV12-3/TRBV12-4; J gene: TRBJ1-2; CDR3 length: 13; clone size: NA; CDR3 DNA: TGTGCCAGCAGTTTCACAGTCGGCTATGGCTACACCTTC; CDR3 protein: CASSFTVGYGYTF
D gene: NA; V gene: TRBV4-1; J gene: TRBJ2-5; CDR3 length: 14; clone size: NA; CDR3 DNA: TGCGCCAGCAGCCAAGCGGACAATGAAGAGACCCAGTACTTC; CDR3 protein: CASSQADNEETQYF
D gene: TRBD1; V gene: TRBV19; J gene: TRBJ1-2; CDR3 length: 14; clone size: few; CDR3 DNA: TGTGCCAGTACCAGAGACAGGGGCAACTATGGCTACACCTTC; CDR3 protein: CASTRDRGNYGYTF
D gene: NA; V gene: TRBV3-1/TRBV3-2; J gene: TRBJ2-2; CDR3 length: 16; clone size: once; CDR3 DNA: TGTGCCAGCAGCCGACTCCTTCACCCGAACACCGGGGAGCTGTTTTTT; CDR3 protein: CASSRLLHPNTGELFF
D gene: TRBD1; V gene: TRBV6-6; J gene: TRBJ2-6; CDR3 length: 17; clone size: NA; CDR3 DNA: TGTGCCAGCAGTCCCGGGACAGGTTTGTCTGGGGCCAACGTCCTGACTTTC; CDR3 protein: CASSPGTGLSGANVLTF
D gene: TRBD1; V gene: TRBV18; J gene: TRBJ1-4; CDR3 length: 16; clone size: NA; CDR3 DNA: TGTGCCAGCTCACCTCCGTACCAGGGGGCGAATGAAAAACTGTTTTTT; CDR3 protein: CASSPPYQGANEKLFF
D gene: TRBD1; V gene: TRBV6-5; J gene: TRBJ2-7; CDR3 length: 14; clone size: once; CDR3 DNA: TGTGCCAGCAGTCCAAAGACAGGGATATACGAGCAGTACTTC; CDR3 protein: CASSPKTGIYEQYF